Listed below are T cell receptor beta chains from one sample, sequenced in a study of blood T cell repertoires in COVID-19. Measured with immunoSEQ multiplex PCR; TCRdb has only the in-frame clones, and not every one. The data hold approximately 200,000 clones, with 80% to 90% observed a single time. The sequenced material came from peripheral blood. Source of these receptors: a man aged 25 to 40 with acute or convalescent COVID-19. The CDR3 runs from the conserved cysteine through the conserved F or W. A D gene is named only where the DNA matches it firmly. Clone size is not always given. Where it is, it says once, few, many or a class for expanded clones.

v_call	d_call	j_call	clone_size	cdr3_nt	cdr3_aa
TRBV20-1	-	TRBJ1-4	-	TGCAGTGCGGACAAAAACGAAAAACTGTTTTTT	CSADKNEKLFF
TRBV7-9	-	TRBJ1-6	-	TGTGCCAGCAGCTTAGTTGGGCACTCTAATTCACCCCTCCACTTT	CASSLVGHSNSPLHF
TRBV2	TRBD1	TRBJ2-7	-	TGTGCCAGCAGTAACAGGGGGTCGTTCGAGCAGTACTTC	CASSNRGSFEQYF
TRBV21-1	-	TRBJ1-1	once	TGTGCCAGCAGCAAAAAAAGCCGGGACAAGGAAGCTTTCTTT	CASSKKSRDKEAFF
TRBV5-1	-	TRBJ1-5	-	TGCGCCAGCAGCCCGGGTCCCCGAGAGCTGCCCCAGCATTTT	CASSPGPRELPQHF
TRBV12-1	-	TRBJ2-4	-	TGTGCCAGCAGCTCCCTTGGCCTGGGCTGGGGGCTAGCGGTGTCCAAAAACATTCAGTACTTC	CASSSLGLGWGLAVSKNIQYF
TRBV27	-	TRBJ2-7	-	TGTGCCAGCAGTTTAGCTCCCGGGACAACCTACGAGCAGTACTTC	CASSLAPGTTYEQYF
TRBV18	TRBD2	TRBJ2-1	-	TGTGCCAGCTCACCCGGGAGGTACAATGAGCAGTTCTTC	CASSPGRYNEQFF
TRBV9	TRBD1	TRBJ1-6	-	TGTGCCAGCAGCCGAGCTTCAGGGGGCGGTTCACCCCTCCACTTT	CASSRASGGGSPLHF
TRBV7-3	-	TRBJ2-1	-	TGTGCCAGCAGCCCCGGGTCCTACAATGAGCAGTTCTTC	CASSPGSYNEQFF
TRBV2	TRBD1	TRBJ2-7	-	TGTGCCAGCAGTGAAGGACAGGGGGCCAACTACGAGCAGTACTTC	CASSEGQGANYEQYF
TRBV5-4	TRBD1	TRBJ1-2	-	TGTGCCAGCAGCTTGCTCGGTCTGGGACAGGGAAACCGTAACTATGGCTACACCTTC	CASSLLGLGQGNRNYGYTF
TRBV10-3	TRBD1	TRBJ1-5	-	TGTGCCGCTGGCGGGACAGGGACACTTAGCAATCAGCCCCAGCATTTT	CAAGGTGTLSNQPQHF
TRBV9	TRBD2	TRBJ2-3	-	TGTGCCAGCAGCGTGAGACCGGGACTAGCGGGGATTGGAGATACGCAGTATTTT	CASSVRPGLAGIGDTQYF
TRBV4-1	TRBD1	TRBJ2-1	-	TGCGCCAGCAGCCTCGGGACAGGCTACAATGAGCAGTTCTTC	CASSLGTGYNEQFF
TRBV7-9	-	TRBJ2-1	-	TGTGCCAGCAGCTTATGGCGGGGTTCCCTCACTGAGCAGTTCTTC	CASSLWRGSLTEQFF
TRBV27	-	TRBJ2-5	-	TGTGCCAGCAAAGTGGCGGGGAGGGAGACCCAGTACTTC	CASKVAGRETQYF
TRBV19	TRBD1	TRBJ1-6	-	TGTGCCAGTAGTGTGGGGCAGGGGGCGAGGGATAATTCACCCCTCCACTTT	CASSVGQGARDNSPLHF
TRBV29-1	-	TRBJ1-2	-	TGCAGCGTTGAGGCCGCCGGGGACTACTATGGCTACACCTTC	CSVEAAGDYYGYTF
TRBV25-1	-	TRBJ1-4	-	TGTGCCAGCAGTAACAGATTTAATGAAAAACTGTTTTTT	CASSNRFNEKLFF
TRBV6-6	-	TRBJ1-2	-	TGTGCCAGCAGTAGCAACTATGGCTACACCTTC	CASSSNYGYTF
TRBV4-2	-	TRBJ1-1	-	TGTGCCAGCACCCAAGCCCTAGGGGCTGAAGCTTTCTTT	CASTQALGAEAFF
TRBV7-3	-	TRBJ2-2	-	TGTGCCAGCAGCGAAAGGAGGGCCGGGGAGCTGTTTTTT	CASSERRAGELFF
TRBV3-1/TRBV3-2	TRBD2	TRBJ2-7	-	TGTGCCAGCAGCCAAACTAGCGGGAGGGCCTACGAGCAGTACTTC	CASSQTSGRAYEQYF
TRBV25-1	-	TRBJ1-6	-	TGTGCCAGCAGTGAATCGGGGAACAATTCACCCCTCCACTTT	CASSESGNNSPLHF
TRBV30	TRBD1	TRBJ1-3	once	TGTGCCTGGAGTGTCTGGGGGACAGGGGAAAGAAACACCATATATTTT	CAWSVWGTGERNTIYF
TRBV5-4	-	TRBJ2-6	-	TGTGCCACCTCGGGGGCCAACGTCCTGACTTTC	CATSGANVLTF
TRBV11-2	TRBD1	TRBJ1-2	few	TGTGCCAGCAGCCCACAGGGGAGATCCTATGGCTACACCTTC	CASSPQGRSYGYTF
TRBV7-3	TRBD1	TRBJ2-2	-	TGTGCCAGCAGCCCACAGGGGGCCCGAACCGGGGAGCTGTTTTTT	CASSPQGARTGELFF
TRBV20-1	-	TRBJ2-7	-	TGCAGTGCTAGTCTCTCTCTTCTAGGCGGCGAGCAGTACTTC	CSASLSLLGGEQYF
TRBV15	TRBD1	TRBJ1-5	-	TGTGCCACCAGCACCCGACAGGGCAACAATCAGCCCCAGCATTTT	CATSTRQGNNQPQHF
TRBV30	-	TRBJ2-6	-	TGTGCCTTTGTACATTACTCTGGGGCCAACGTCCTGACTTTC	CAFVHYSGANVLTF
TRBV5-4	-	TRBJ2-7	-	TGTGCCAGCAGCTTAACCGGGGGTCGAGGCGAGCAGTACTTC	CASSLTGGRGEQYF
TRBV19	TRBD1	TRBJ1-1	-	TGTGCCACCACCATAGGGGACAGTTTCGACAACACTGAAGCTTTCTTT	CATTIGDSFDNTEAFF
TRBV18	-	TRBJ2-4	-	TGTGCCAGCTCCCCTACTCCAGGGCAGAACATTCAGTACTTC	CASSPTPGQNIQYF
TRBV15	-	TRBJ2-7	-	TGTGCCACCAGCTGGGGGCAGACCTACGAGCAGTACTTC	CATSWGQTYEQYF
TRBV28	-	TRBJ1-5	-	TGTGCCAGCAGGAGACCGGGTAAATATCAGCCCCAGCATTTT	CASRRPGKYQPQHF
TRBV5-4	TRBD1	TRBJ2-3	-	TGTGCCAGCAGCTTGACAGGGGTGTGGGATACGCAGTATTTT	CASSLTGVWDTQYF
TRBV7-3	TRBD2	TRBJ2-1	-	TGTGCCAGCAGCTCTAGCGGGGGCCAGTACAATGAGCAGTTCTTC	CASSSSGGQYNEQFF
TRBV30	-	TRBJ2-7	-	TGTGCCTGGAGTGTACATACCTCCTACGAGCAGTACTTC	CAWSVHTSYEQYF
TRBV7-2	-	TRBJ2-5	-	TGTGCCAGCAGCCCAGGGAGGCAAGAGACCCAGTACTTC	CASSPGRQETQYF
TRBV7-9	-	TRBJ2-7	-	TGTGCCAGCAGGGGAACCGGGACACGCTTCTACGAGCAGTACTTC	CASRGTGTRFYEQYF
TRBV27	-	TRBJ1-5	-	TGTGCCAGCAGTTTAAGGGGTGATCAGCCCCAGCATTTT	CASSLRGDQPQHF
TRBV5-4	-	TRBJ2-1	-	TGTGCCAGCAGCTTTGAGAGCGGAGCCTCGGGTGAGCAGTTCTTC	CASSFESGASGEQFF
TRBV10-2	TRBD1	TRBJ2-7	-	TGCGCCAGCATCAATGGGGGGACAGGAAACTACGAGCAGTACTTC	CASINGGTGNYEQYF
TRBV19	-	TRBJ1-5	-	TGTGCCAGTAACACAGGGTTCCGGAATCAGCCCCAGCATTTT	CASNTGFRNQPQHF
TRBV12-3/TRBV12-4	-	TRBJ2-3	-	TGTGCCAGCAGTCCGAGGACAGATACGCAGTATTTT	CASSPRTDTQYF
TRBV4-2	-	TRBJ1-1	-	TGTGCCAGCAGCCAAACTGCTAGGACAGCGAACACTGAAGCTTTCTTT	CASSQTARTANTEAFF